This T cell receptor (beta chain) emerged from a study of blood T cell repertoires in COVID-19. As for the study in general: Some COVID-19 samples were acute and others convalescent; all came from the United States, Italy and Spain. PBMCs, B-cell-depleted T cells, or T cells provided the cDNA or gDNA that made up the material.

In the source study's methods: Nucleated cell counts were estimated from reference gene primer amplification. Clones were read by immunoSEQ multiplex PCR, and TCRdb kept only the in-frame ones, dropping some. Clonal size and the V and J genes are those of that table, whereas D and trimming came from the DNA. Here the sample spans under 250,000 clones, more than 70% being singletons. The CDR3 totals 14 residues. Trimming pared 4 bases from V and 7 bases from J, leaving 15 bases between. CDR1 and CDR2 (germline): SGHNT, YYREEE (reference sequence). This rearrangement joins TRBV5-4 to TRBJ2-1, with D possibly TRBD2 on 5 matching bases. The sample consisted of peripheral blood. The source of this sequence is a woman aged 80 or over with acute or convalescent COVID-19. CDR3: CASSPDSRSNEQFF. The CDR3 DNA is TGTGCCAGCAGCCCGGACTCGCGGTCGAATGAGCAGTTCTTC.